This T cell receptor beta chain was profiled in a study of blood T cell repertoires in COVID-19. About the study: Two negative PCRs, clearance, or symptom resolution were required of recovered Cohort 3 donors. The cDNA or gDNA used as material had been derived from T cells, B-cell-depleted T cells, or PBMCs.

Original analysis: Amplification of reference gene primers was used by the study to estimate nucleated cell counts. Libraries were prepared by immunoSEQ multiplex PCR; TCRdb keeps only in-frame clonotypes and omits some of them. The D gene and trimming were derived from the DNA, and the V and J assignments and clone size from that table. The data show around 360,000 clones, about 89% seen once. Germline V gene sequence: CDR1 SNHLY, CDR2 FYNNEI. This CDR3 has 13 amino acids. V was pared by 2 bases and J by 6 bases, with 7 bases between. This TCR was recovered from a man aged 35 to 55 in a cohort exposed to, infected with or recovered from COVID-19 (not recorded which). The sample was PBMCs or T cells enriched from blood (not recorded which). The chain carries TRBV2 and TRBJ2-2; D not resolved. This CDR3 is CASSERHAGELFF. The CDR3 coding sequence is TGTGCCAGCAGTGAAAGACATGCCGGGGAGCTGTTTTTT. Using reference TRBV2 and TRBJ2-2 for the parts outside the CDR3, the full variable domain is EPEVTQTPSHQVTQMGQEVILRCVPISNHLYFYWYRQILGQKVEFLVSFYNNEISEKSEIFDDQFSVERPDGSNFTLKIRSTKLEDSAMYFCASSERHAGELFFGEGSRLTVL.